These 22 T cell receptor beta chains were all obtained from the same sample, sequenced in a study of regulatory T cells in long-lasting Graves disease. With iRepertoire HTBI primers and Arm-PCR of CDR3 regions, TCR beta libraries were built. TCRdb processed the multiplex PCR reads anew with MiXCR; each CDR3 protein has one entry. Altogether some 400,000 distinct CDR3 sequences are present, approximately 15% being singletons, with the ten largest covering 15% to 20%. Time point meaning: newly diagnosed GD, antithyroid drugs for less than 3 months. From RNA extracted from PBMCs, the TCR library was made. These data were also reused for a study on T cells in Graves' hyperthyroidism and ophthalmopathy.

The specimen comprised peripheral blood mononuclear cells (PBMCs), sampled at new diagnosis, from a patient treated with antithyroid drugs. The source is a woman aged 25 to 45 with Graves disease.

This clonotype occurred many times. The chain uses TRBV2 and TRBJ2-7, with 7 bases that match TRBD2. Germline CDR1 reads SNHLY; CDR2 reads FYNNEI. This CDR3 spans 10 amino acids. V was pared by 8 bases and J by 6 bases, with 1 base of the junction left unmatched. In DNA, the CDR3 is TGTGCCAGCGGGAGGGGCGAGCAGTACTTC. Its protein is CASGRGEQYF.

This clonotype was recorded at least ten times. V gene TRBV7-9 combines with J gene TRBJ2-7, with TRBD2 identical over 8 bases. V was pared by 7 bases and J by 1 base, with 9 bases of the junction left unmatched. The CDR3 is 15 amino acids. Germline CDR1 is SEHNR and CDR2 is FQNEAQ (reference sequence). CDR3 amino acids: CASTRAGEISYEQYF. DNA of the CDR3: TGTGCCAGCACCAGAGCGGGGGAGATTTCCTACGAGCAGTACTTC.

This clonotype was observed many times. The chain joins TRBV6-2 or TRBV6-3 to TRBJ2-2; D not resolved. V was pared by 2 bases and J by 2 bases, with 6 bases between. Germline V gene data show CDR1 as MNHEY and CDR2 as SVGEGT. This CDR3 is built from 14 residues. CDR3 in DNA: TGTGCCAGCAGTTACGGGGATAACACCGGGGAGCTGTTTTTT. The encoded protein is CASSYGDNTGELFF.

This clonotype was counted at least ten times. The chain employs TRBV18 and TRBJ2-1, with TRBD1 matching over 10 bases. The CDR3 is 14 amino acids. After removal of 2 bases from V and 5 bases from J, the junction contained 0 bases not matched to a gene. The germline V gene encodes CDR1 KGHSH and CDR2 LQKENI. The CDR3 DNA reads TGTGCCAGCTCACCAGGGACAGGGGACAATGAGCAGTTCTTC. This gives the protein CASSPGTGDNEQFF.

As for this clonotype: A much larger clonotype is one base distant, so this may be a read error. The chain carries TRBV11-3 and TRBJ2-3; perhaps TRBD2 as D (5 bases). Germline CDR1 reads SGHNT; CDR2 reads YENEEA. The CDR3 is made up of 14 amino acids. CDR3 coding DNA: TGTGCCGGCAGCTCAGCGAGGAGCGGAGATACGCAGTATTTT. As protein: CAGSSARSGDTQYF.

In regard to this clonotype: No conserved phenylalanine or tryptophan is present at the end of the CDR3, so a read error is the likely explanation. This sequence joins TRBV7-6 and TRBJ1-4; tentative D call: TRBD1 (5 bases). The V gene's germline CDR1 is SGHVS and CDR2 FNYEAQ. The germline V and J ends were trimmed by 1 base and 8 bases, with 14 bases remaining between them. The CDR3 runs to 15 residues. The CDR3 spells CASSLGRGLGEKLFC. The CDR3 DNA reads TGTGCCAGCAGCTTAGGCCGGGGGTTAGGGGAAAAACTGTTTTGT.

This chain's CDR3 is CASSLSLLTDTQYF. DNA for the CDR3: TGTGCCAGCAGCTTGAGCCTACTCACAGATACGCAGTATTTT. The J gene is TRBJ2-3, the V gene TRBV7-2, with D hard to call. V shed 3 bases and J shed 2 bases, with 9 bases lying between them. CDR1 is SGHTA, CDR2 FQGNSA, per germline. CDR3 length equals 14 residues.

This clonotype came up a few times. V is TRBV12-3 or TRBV12-4 and J is TRBJ2-1; D gene unclear. The CDR3 is made up of 15 amino acids. V was clipped by 5 bases and J by 3 bases, with 14 bases between them. The CDR3 sequence: CASSPNPSSYNEQFF. DNA of the CDR3: TGTGCCAGCAGTCCGAACCCATCGAGCTACAATGAGCAGTTCTTC.

This clonotype was found a few times. This chain uses TRBV4-1 with TRBJ1-6; D gene uncertain. The CDR3 consists of 15 residues. Per the germline V gene, CDR1 is MGHRA and CDR2 is YSYEKL. V lost 1 base and J 7 bases, leaving 11 bases between the germline ends. The CDR3 nucleotides are TGCGCCAGCAGCCAAGTGGGAGCAAGGAATTCACCCCTCCACTTT. It codes for CASSQVGARNSPLHF.

Only a few counts were recorded for this clonotype. This chain joins TRBV28 and TRBJ2-2, with 7 bases aligning to TRBD2. CDR1 is MDHEN, CDR2 SYDVKM, per germline. The junction had 5 bases not matched to a gene; V was cut back by 6 bases and J by 1 base. The CDR3 runs 15 residues. The CDR3 DNA reads TGTGCCAGCAGGGCGGGAGCGGGGAACACCGGGGAGCTGTTTTTT. It encodes CASRAGAGNTGELFF.

This clonotype was counted a few times. The chain combines TRBV29-1 with TRBJ2-2; tentatively, D is TRBD1 (6 bases). Germline V lookup: CDR1 SQVTM, CDR2 ANQGSEA. This CDR3 region has 13 residues. V was clipped by 4 bases and J by 5 bases, with 11 bases between them. CDR3 sequence (DNA): TGCAGCGTTGGGGGGCAGACTACCGGGGAGCTGTTTTTT. Translated: CSVGGQTTGELFF.

The J gene is TRBJ1-6, the V gene TRBV7-6; TRBD1 matches 7 bases. This CDR3 has 15 residues. Trimming cost V 1 base and J 12 bases; bases outside gene matches: 9. The germline V gene has CDR1 SGHVS and CDR2 FNYEAQ. The CDR3 nucleotides are TGTGCCAGCAGCTTAGGCTTCGGGACAGCCGAACCCCTCCACTTT. It translates to CASSLGFGTAEPLHF. Full variable domain (rest looked up from reference TRBV7-6 and TRBJ1-6): GAGVSQSPRYKVTKRGQDVALRCDPISGHVSLYWYRQALGQGPEFLTYFNYEAQQDKSGLPNDRFSAERPEGSISTLTIQRTEQRDSAMYRCASSLGFGTAEPLHFGNGTRLTVT.

This clonotype was seen ten or more times. The gene calls are TRBV2 and TRBJ2-2, with D tentatively TRBD2 (5 bases). Trimming took 6 bases from V and 0 from J, leaving 8 bases between them. The CDR3 has 14 amino acids. Germline V gives CDR1 SNHLY, CDR2 FYNNEI. As DNA, the CDR3 is TGTGCCAGCAGGACTACCACGAACACCGGGGAGCTGTTTTTT. Translated, it gives CASRTTTNTGELFF. The variable domain in full, completed from reference TRBV2 and TRBJ2-2, reads EPEVTQTPSHQVTQMGQEVILRCVPISNHLYFYWYRQILGQKVEFLVSFYNNEISEKSEIFDDQFSVERPDGSNFTLKIRSTKLEDSAMYFCASRTTTNTGELFFGEGSRLTVL.

The table lists this clonotype with a few counts. A much larger clonotype is one base distant, so this may be a read error. This chain uses TRBV3-1 with TRBJ2-1; TRBD2 matches 8 bases. The germline CDR1 and CDR2 sequences are LGHDT and YNNKEL (reference sequence). The CDR3 covers 16 residues. Trimming removed 0 bases from V and 8 bases from J; junction bases left unmatched: 9. The CDR3 sequence is CASSQDMVAGSDEQFF. CDR3 coding DNA: TGTGCCAGCAGCCAAGATATGGTAGCGGGATCAGATGAGCAGTTCTTC.

This clonotype was observed many times. This chain uses TRBV9 with TRBJ1-4; TRBD1 agrees at 7 bases. Germline V gene lookup returns CDR1 SGDLS and CDR2 YYNGEE. CDR3 length: 15 amino acids. Trimming removed 6 bases from V and 6 bases from J; junction bases left unmatched: 11. Here the CDR3 DNA reads TGTGCCAGCACCAAGACTGGACAGGAGCATGAAAAACTGTTTTTT. Its protein product is CASTKTGQEHEKLFF.

This clonotype was seen many times. The V gene is TRBV3-1, the J gene TRBJ2-1; D gene uncertain. This CDR3 spans 13 amino acids. V lost 3 bases to trimming and J lost 7 bases, with 10 bases between them. Looked up from germline, CDR1 is LGHDT and CDR2 is YNNKEL (reference sequence). The CDR3 bases are TGTGCCAGCAGCCAGATAGTGTCGAATGAGCAGTTCTTC. Translated, it gives CASSQIVSNEQFF.

The chain links TRBV5-6 to TRBJ2-1; D gene ambiguous. Trimming stripped 4 bases from V and 7 bases from J, with 9 bases between. The CDR3 is 12 residues long. Germline V gene data show CDR1 as SGHDT and CDR2 as YYEEEE. This CDR3 reads CASSRTRNEQFF. The CDR3 region has the DNA TGTGCCAGCAGCAGAACGCGTAATGAGCAGTTCTTC.

This clonotype was counted only a few times. The chain carries TRBV12-3 or TRBV12-4 and TRBJ1-5; D perhaps matches TRBD1 (5 bases). The CDR3 is 17 residues long. V gave up 3 bases and J gave up 8 bases, with 23 bases separating them. CDR3 in amino acids: CASSFIFGAESSEPQHF. DNA for the CDR3: TGTGCCAGCAGTTTCATTTTTGGGGCCGAATCGAGTGAGCCCCAGCATTTT.

The rearrangement uses TRBV9 and TRBJ1-1; unclear D gene. CDR1 is SGDLS, CDR2 YYNGEE, per germline. This CDR3 region has 15 residues. V lost 4 bases and J 3 bases, leaving 16 bases between the germline ends. CDR3 DNA sequence: TGTGCCAGCAGCCCCACCCTTTCAGAATACACTGAAGCTTTCTTT. Protein: CASSPTLSEYTEAFF.

This clonotype was detected a few times. The rearrangement joins TRBV9 to TRBJ2-3; maybe TRBD2 (6 bases). The V end lost 0 bases, the J end lost 4 bases, and 12 bases lay between the germline ends. The CDR3 spans 15 residues. Germline loops: CDR1 SGDLS, CDR2 YYNGEE. The CDR3 protein is CASSVDGEASDTQYF. The CDR3 DNA reads as TGTGCCAGCAGCGTAGACGGGGAGGCGTCAGATACGCAGTATTTT.

This clonotype came up a few times. The chain links TRBV20-1 to TRBJ1-6; 8 bases are shared with TRBD1. The length of the CDR3 is 15 residues. The V segment lost 4 bases and the J segment 7 bases; nucleotides outside the gene matches: 9. The germline CDR1 and CDR2 sequences are DFQATT and SNEGSKA (reference sequence). Here the CDR3 reads CSAKSPTGENSPLHF. The CDR3 nucleotides read TGCAGTGCTAAGAGCCCGACAGGGGAGAATTCACCCCTCCACTTT.

This clonotype was observed a handful of times. The chain combines TRBV18 with TRBJ1-5; tentatively, D is TRBD1 (5 bases). With 4 bases removed from V and 3 bases from J, the gap between germline ends came to 10 bases. This CDR3 has 14 residues. Per the germline V gene, CDR1 is KGHSH and CDR2 is LQKENI. CDR3 nucleotide sequence: TGTGCCAGCTCACAACGGGGGACCAATCAGCCCCAGCATTTT. It is translated as CASSQRGTNQPQHF. The full variable domain, in which reference TRBV18 and TRBJ1-5 provide the parts outside the CDR3, is NAGVMQNPRHLVRRRGQEARLRCSPMKGHSHVYWYRQLPEEGLKFMVYLQKENIIDESGMPKERFSAEFPKEGPSILRIQQVVRGDSAAYFCASSQRGTNQPQHFGDGTRLSIL.